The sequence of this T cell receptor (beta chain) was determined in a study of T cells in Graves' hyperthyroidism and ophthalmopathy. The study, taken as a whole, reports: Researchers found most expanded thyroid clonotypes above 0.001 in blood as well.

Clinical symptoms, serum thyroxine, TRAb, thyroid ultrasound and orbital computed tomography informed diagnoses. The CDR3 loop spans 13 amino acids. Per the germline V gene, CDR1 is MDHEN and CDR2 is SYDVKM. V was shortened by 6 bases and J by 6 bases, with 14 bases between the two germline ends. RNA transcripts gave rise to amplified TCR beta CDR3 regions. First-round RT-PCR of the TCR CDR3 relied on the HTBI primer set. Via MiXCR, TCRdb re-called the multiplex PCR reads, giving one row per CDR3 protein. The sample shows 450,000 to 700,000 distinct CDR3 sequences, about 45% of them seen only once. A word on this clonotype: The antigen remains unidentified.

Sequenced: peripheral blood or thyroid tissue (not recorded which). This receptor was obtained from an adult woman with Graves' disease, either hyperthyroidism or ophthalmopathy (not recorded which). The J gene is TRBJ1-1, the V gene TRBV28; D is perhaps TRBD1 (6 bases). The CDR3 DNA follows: TGTGCCAGCAGAATAAGACAGGCCGCTGAAGCTTTCTTT. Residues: CASRIRQAAEAFF.